The 10 T cell receptor beta chains reported below all come from one sample, sequenced in a study of T cells after posttransplantation cyclophosphamide. Sequencing used immunoSEQ multiplex PCR; TCRdb keeps in-frame clones, though not all of them. The profile shows almost 5,500 clones, almost 95% of them singletons. Sequences were obtained from CD4+ T cells sorted from bone marrow. These receptors came from a woman aged 55-70 years in good health, CMV-negative, and a related stem cell transplant donor.

The chain couples TRBV7-9 to TRBJ2-3; 8 bases map to TRBD1. J was trimmed by 2 bases and V by 7 bases; bases with no gene match: 8. The CDR3 is 15 amino acids. The V gene's germline CDR1 is SEHNR and CDR2 FQNEAQ (reference sequence). For the CDR3, the DNA is TGTGCCAGCATTCGACAGGGGATTTTCACAGATACGCAGTATTTT. Translated, it gives CASIRQGIFTDTQYF. The variable domain in full, completed from reference TRBV7-9 and TRBJ2-3, reads DTGVSQNPRHKITKRGQNVTFRCDPISEHNRLYWYRQTLGQGPEFLTYFQNEAQLEKSRLLSDRFSAERPKGSFSTLEIQRTEQGDSAMYLCASIRQGIFTDTQYFGPGTRLTVL.

This sequence joins TRBV10-3 and TRBJ1-1, with 7 nucleotides matching TRBD1. Germline assignment: CDR1 ENHRY and CDR2 SYGVKD. Germline trimming cut 2 bases from V and 4 bases from J; bases unmatched to any gene: 7. CDR3 length equals 15 residues. The DNA of the CDR3 is TGTGCCATCAGTGAGGGACAGGCCGCGAGCACTGAAGCTTTCTTT. Encoded protein: CAISEGQAASTEAFF.

V gene TRBV15 combines with J gene TRBJ2-5, with D tentatively TRBD2 (5 bases). The germline V gene has CDR1 LNHNV and CDR2 YYDKDF (reference sequence). V was pared by 4 bases and J by 2 bases, with 11 bases between. The CDR3 loop spans 14 amino acids. The CDR3 nucleotides are TGTGCCACCAGCACCGGACTGTTACAAGAGACCCAGTACTTC. Its translation: CATSTGLLQETQYF.

This clone was recorded only once. V usage is TRBV28 and J usage is TRBJ2-1; 11 bases are shared with TRBD2. The trim removed 4 bases at V and 6 bases at J, leaving 5 bases unmatched. Germline V gene data show CDR1 as MDHEN and CDR2 as SYDVKM. CDR3 length equals 15 residues. The CDR3 sequence: CASSYTSGSGNEQFF. For the CDR3, the DNA is TGTGCCAGCAGTTACACTAGCGGGAGTGGCAATGAGCAGTTCTTC.

The chain is built from TRBV30 and TRBJ1-2; perhaps TRBD1 as D (6 bases). Trimming removed 7 bases from V and 2 bases from J, with 14 bases in between. CDR3 length: 13 amino acids. Germline V gene lookup returns CDR1 GTSNPN and CDR2 SVGIG (reference sequence). The CDR3 nucleotides are TGTGCCTCTCCACGGGACACGAACTATGGCTACACCTTC. This translates into CASPRDTNYGYTF.

The chain employs TRBV10-3 and TRBJ2-3; 7 bases align to TRBD1. V was pared by 6 bases and J by 1 base, with 7 bases of the junction left unmatched. CDR1 and CDR2 (germline): ENHRY, SYGVKD. The CDR3 sequence is 15 residues long. The CDR3 sequence: CAISVTGIGTDTQYF. The CDR3 DNA follows: TGTGCCATCAGCGTGACAGGGATCGGCACAGATACGCAGTATTTT.

The chain recombines TRBV5-1 with TRBJ1-1, with D perhaps TRBD1 (6 bases). Germline assignment: CDR1 SGHRS and CDR2 YFSETQ. The CDR3 totals 15 residues. With 0 bases removed from V and 4 bases from J, the gap between germline ends came to 13 bases. The CDR3 loop is CASSLGRGTGTEAFF. The CDR3 bases are TGCGCCAGCAGCTTGGGAAGGGGGACGGGCACTGAAGCTTTCTTT.

The chain recombines TRBV15 with TRBJ2-3; the D gene is possibly TRBD2 (7 bases). Germline values: CDR1 LNHNV, CDR2 YYDKDF (reference sequence). The CDR3 sequence is 14 residues long. The ends were cut back, 0 bases at V and 5 bases at J, with 9 bases in the middle. CDR3 in DNA: TGTGCCACCAGCAGAGATAGGGGGGGAGATACGCAGTATTTT. It is translated as CATSRDRGGDTQYF.

Only one count was recorded for this clone. This rearrangement joins TRBV9 to TRBJ2-1, with D possibly being TRBD2 (5 bases). From germline, CDR1 is SGDLS and CDR2 YYNGEE. V was clipped by 0 bases and J by 0 bases, with 10 bases between them. CDR3 length: 16 amino acids. CDR3 protein: CASSVATTSSYNEQFF. CDR3 coding DNA: TGTGCCAGCAGCGTAGCTACTACTAGCTCCTACAATGAGCAGTTCTTC. Full variable domain (outside the CDR3, taken from reference TRBV9 and TRBJ2-1): DSGVTQTPKHLITATGQRVTLRCSPRSGDLSVYWYQQSLDQGLQFLIQYYNGEERAKGNILERFSAQQFPDLHSELNLSSLELGDSALYFCASSVATTSSYNEQFFGPGTRLTVL.

Of note for this clone: One end of the junction fails to match germline, which may point to a read error. The chain couples TRBV13 to TRBJ1-1, with D unresolved. The CDR3 contains 14 residues. The germline gives CDR1 PRHDT, CDR2 FYEKMQ (reference sequence). CDR3 bases: TGTGCCAGCAGATACAGACACCTGAACACTGTAGCTTTCTTT. This sequence encodes CASRYRHLNTVAFF. The variable domain in full, completed from reference TRBV13 and TRBJ1-1, reads AAGVIQSPRHLIKEKRETATLKCYPIPRHDTVYWYQQGPGQDPQFLISFYEKMQSDKGSIPDRFSAQQFSDYHSELNMSSLELGDSALYFCASRYRHLNTVAFFGQGTRLTVV.